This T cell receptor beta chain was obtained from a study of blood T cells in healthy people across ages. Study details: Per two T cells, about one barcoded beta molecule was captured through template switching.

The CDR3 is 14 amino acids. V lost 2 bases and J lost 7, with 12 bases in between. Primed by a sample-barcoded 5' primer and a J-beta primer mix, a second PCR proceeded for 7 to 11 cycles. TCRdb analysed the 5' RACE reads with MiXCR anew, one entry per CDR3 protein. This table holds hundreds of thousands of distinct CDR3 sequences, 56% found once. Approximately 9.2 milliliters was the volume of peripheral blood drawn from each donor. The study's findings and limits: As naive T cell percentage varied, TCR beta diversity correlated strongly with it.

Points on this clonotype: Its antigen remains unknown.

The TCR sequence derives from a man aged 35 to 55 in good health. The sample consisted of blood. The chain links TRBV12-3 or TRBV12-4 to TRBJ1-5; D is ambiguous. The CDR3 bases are TGTGCCAGCAGTTTAAAGGGCCCGGGACAGCCCCAGCATTTT. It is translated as CASSLKGPGQPQHF.